This passage covers 22 T cell receptor beta chains from one sample sequenced in a study of shared clonotypes between healthy human individuals. Naive CD8 cells lacked CD45RO and underwent positive selection for CCR7, leaving out terminally differentiated effector memory CD45RA+ cells. Using immunoSEQ multiplex PCR, the repertoire was profiled, and TCRdb retains in-frame clones only, with some absent. In the table there are a few million clones, just under 95% of which are singletons. Sample: naive CD8+ T cells from PBMCs. Source of these receptors: a man younger than 35 in good health. Some clones in this sample may be carry-over from other donors' samples.

This chain joins TRBV11-3 and TRBJ2-3, with D unresolved. In germline, CDR1 is SGHNT, CDR2 YENEEA. Trimming stripped 8 bases from V and 4 bases from J, with 13 bases between. This CDR3 comprises 13 residues. CDR3 sequence reads: CASGLSRADTQYF. CDR3 coding DNA: TGTGCCAGCGGCCTGTCTCGTGCAGATACGCAGTATTTT.

The chain employs TRBV11-1 and TRBJ1-1, with D perhaps TRBD1 (5 bases). CDR3 size: 13 residues. Trimming cost V 5 bases and J 7 bases, with 14 bases left between them. Germline values: CDR1 SGHAT, CDR2 FQDESV (reference sequence). As DNA, the CDR3 is TGTGCCAGCAGCCCACGGGGAAGGGGTGAAGCTTTCTTT. It specifies CASSPRGRGEAFF.

The chain is built from TRBV27 and TRBJ2-1; TRBD2 matches at 10 bases. The germline V gene encodes CDR1 MNHEY and CDR2 SMNVEV (reference sequence). This CDR3 has 18 residues. The ends lost 4 bases at V and 4 bases at J; junction bases unmatched: 13. In nucleotides, the CDR3 is TGTGCCAGCAGTTCCTCTAGCGGGAGTGTACAAGGATACAATGAGCAGTTCTTC. Translating gives CASSSSSGSVQGYNEQFF.

The rearrangement joins TRBV7-9 to TRBJ2-7; TRBD2 matches at 8 bases. Per germline, CDR1 SEHNR and CDR2 FQNEAQ (reference sequence). V shed 5 bases and J 4 bases; nucleotides not matched to a gene: 7. The CDR3 sequence is 14 residues long. CDR3 loop: CASSRGTSWYEQYF. CDR3 nucleotides: TGTGCCAGCAGCCGCGGGACTAGTTGGTACGAGCAGTACTTC.

J is TRBJ2-3 and V is TRBV10-3, with 13 bases matching TRBD2. CDR3 length equals 16 residues. Losses at the gene ends were 6 bases for V and 4 bases for J; bases not matched to a gene: 7. Germline CDR1 and CDR2: ENHRY and SYGVKD. The CDR3 sequence: CAIRGGTSGKSDTQYF. For the CDR3, the DNA is TGTGCCATCAGAGGGGGGACTAGCGGGAAGTCAGATACGCAGTATTTT.

The chain joins TRBV9 to TRBJ2-6; D gene ambiguous. Germline values: CDR1 SGDLS, CDR2 YYNGEE. Deletions cut 0 bases from V and 2 bases from J, with 12 bases between. CDR3 length equals 17 residues. CDR3 protein: CASSVDARAAGANVLTF. The CDR3 DNA reads TGTGCCAGCAGCGTAGACGCCAGAGCTGCTGGGGCCAACGTCCTGACTTTC.

V is TRBV27 and J is TRBJ2-7, with D perhaps given as TRBD1 or TRBD2 (6 bases each). The CDR3 is 17 amino acids. Germline loops: CDR1 MNHEY, CDR2 SMNVEV (reference sequence). Trimming cost V 2 bases and J 2 bases, with 19 bases left between them. CDR3: CASSLPGYGGSTYEQYF. CDR3 bases: TGTGCCAGCAGTTTACCCGGGTACGGGGGCAGCACCTACGAGCAGTACTTC.

The V gene is TRBV27, the J gene TRBJ2-7; D is tentatively TRBD1 or TRBD2 (5 bases each). The V gene's germline CDR1 is MNHEY and CDR2 SMNVEV (reference sequence). The CDR3 loop spans 14 amino acids. Trimming pared 6 bases from V and 1 base from J, leaving 13 bases between. For the CDR3, the DNA is TGTGCCAGCAGCCTCGGGACGATTTCCTACGAGCAGTACTTC. It translates to CASSLGTISYEQYF.

In regard to this clone: The identical CDR3 is also encoded by other nucleotide sequences in the sample. This rearrangement joins TRBV9 to TRBJ2-1; D possibly corresponds to TRBD2 (5 bases). The V gene's germline CDR1 is SGDLS and CDR2 YYNGEE. Trimming removed 3 bases at V and 9 bases at J, with 7 bases between. The CDR3 spans 11 residues. CDR3 DNA sequence: TGTGCCAGCAGCGCCGCGGGTGAGCAGTTCTTC. Translating it yields CASSAAGEQFF.

The genes are TRBV27 and TRBJ2-2; perhaps TRBD1 as D (7 bases). CDR1 MNHEY and CDR2 SMNVEV come from the germline V gene (reference sequence). The CDR3 length is 14 residues. V lost 7 bases, J lost 3 bases, and 12 bases lay in between. CDR3: CASTGRGDTGELFF. In DNA, the CDR3 is TGTGCCAGCACTGGCAGGGGGGACACCGGGGAGCTGTTTTTT.

V usage is TRBV15 and J usage is TRBJ1-1, with D possibly being TRBD1 (6 bases). V was pared by 1 base and J by 0 bases, with 9 bases between. This CDR3 has 15 amino acids. Germline-derived CDR1 and CDR2 are LNHNV and YYDKDF (reference sequence). CDR3 in DNA: TGTGCCACCAGCAGAGCGACAGGTTTGAACACTGAAGCTTTCTTT. This encodes CATSRATGLNTEAFF.

The genes are TRBV28 and TRBJ2-2; perhaps TRBD2 as D (6 bases). Trimming stripped 6 bases from V and 5 bases from J, with 16 bases between. From germline, CDR1 is MDHEN and CDR2 SYDVKM. The CDR3 is 15 residues long. CDR3 bases: TGTGCCAGCAGCCACCCCTGGAGGGATACCGGGGAGCTGTTTTTT. It encodes CASSHPWRDTGELFF.

In this sample, this clone turned up once. The chain joins TRBV9 to TRBJ2-3, with a tentative D call TRBD2 (5 bases). Germline loops: CDR1 SGDLS, CDR2 YYNGEE. There are 14 residues in the CDR3. Trimming removed 4 bases at V and 9 bases at J, with 18 bases between. The CDR3 region has the DNA TGTGCCAGCAGCCCACAGAGGGCGAGGGAGACGCAGTATTTT. Protein sequence: CASSPQRARETQYF.

The rearrangement links TRBV13 to TRBJ2-7; D may correspond to TRBD1 or TRBD2 (5 bases each). This CDR3 has 17 amino acids. V shed 1 base and J shed 1 base, with 17 bases lying between them. The V gene's germline CDR1 is PRHDT and CDR2 FYEKMQ (reference sequence). For the CDR3, the DNA is TGTGCCAGCAGCTTAGATCGGGCAGGGACGGAGTCCTACGAGCAGTACTTC. It encodes CASSLDRAGTESYEQYF.

This clone showed up just once. The J gene is TRBJ2-3, the V gene TRBV7-3; no definite D call. The CDR3 is 17 residues long. Germline V CDR1 and CDR2: SGHTA, FQGTGA. V shed 1 base and J shed 0 bases, with 14 bases lying between them. For the CDR3, the DNA is TGTGCCAGCAGCTTAATAGGCCTCAGCGTCAGCACAGATACGCAGTATTTT. Protein product: CASSLIGLSVSTDTQYF.

The chain is built from TRBV19 and TRBJ2-5, with TRBD1 matching 8 bases. J was trimmed by 2 bases and V by 5 bases; bases with no gene match: 1. This CDR3 comprises 13 residues. Germline V gene lookup returns CDR1 LNHDA and CDR2 SQIVND (reference sequence). CDR3 amino acids: CASSGTGQETQYF. CDR3 sequence (DNA): TGTGCCAGTAGTGGGACAGGTCAAGAGACCCAGTACTTC.

The sample holds one count of this clone. The DNA for the CDR3 is TGTGCCAGCAGTCCCGGGCCGGTCCAGACCCCCAATCAGCCCCAGCATTTT. Translation: CASSPGPVQTPNQPQHF. V and J are TRBV27 and TRBJ1-5; D is ambiguous. Germline V gene sequence: CDR1 MNHEY, CDR2 SMNVEV (reference sequence). The CDR3 is made up of 17 amino acids. Trimming cost V 5 bases and J 3 bases, with 20 bases left between them.

This clone has just one count. The chain employs TRBV12-5 and TRBJ1-1, with 12 bases lining up with TRBD1. V lost 2 bases, J lost 0 bases, and 16 bases stayed unmatched. Germline V CDR1 and CDR2: LGHNT, FRNRAP. The CDR3 extends over 21 amino acids. In DNA form, the CDR3 reads TGTGCTAGTGGTTTGCCACAACCTCCGGGACAGGGGGCGCGGCTGAACACTGAAGCTTTCTTT. Its protein is CASGLPQPPGQGARLNTEAFF. The full variable domain, in which reference TRBV12-5 and TRBJ1-1 provide the parts outside the CDR3, is DARVTQTPRHKVTEMGQEVTMRCQPILGHNTVFWYRQTMMQGLELLAYFRNRAPLDDSGMPKDRFSAEMPDATLATLKIQPSEPRDSAVYFCASGLPQPPGQGARLNTEAFFGQGTRLTVV.

The chain carries TRBV2 and TRBJ2-4; 11 bases line up with TRBD2. Germline lookup yields CDR1 SNHLY and CDR2 FYNNEI. J gave up 7 bases and V 6 bases, and 14 bases lay outside the gene matches. The CDR3 extends over 17 amino acids. The CDR3 protein is CASRLPRSGRGSNIQYF. In nucleotides, the CDR3 is TGTGCCAGCAGACTCCCACGTAGCGGGAGGGGGTCCAACATTCAGTACTTC.

The chain has TRBV28 and TRBJ2-5, with D maybe TRBD2 (6 bases). V shed 6 bases and J shed 2 bases, with 13 bases lying between them. Looked up from germline, CDR1 is MDHEN and CDR2 is SYDVKM. CDR3 length: 14 amino acids. CDR3 sequence reads: CASRDTGLQETQYF. CDR3 nucleotides: TGTGCCAGCAGAGACACGGGACTTCAAGAGACCCAGTACTTC.

The chain carries TRBV7-7 and TRBJ2-7, with D tentatively TRBD2 (5 bases). Trimming removed 1 base from V and 3 bases from J, with 7 bases in between. CDR1 SSHAT and CDR2 FNYEAQ come from the germline V gene (reference sequence). CDR3 size: 13 residues. CDR3 amino acids: CASSLDAGYEQYF. As DNA, the CDR3 is TGTGCCAGCAGCTTAGATGCGGGCTACGAGCAGTACTTC.

The chain has TRBV4-1 and TRBJ1-1; D is possibly TRBD1 (6 bases). CDR1 MGHRA and CDR2 YSYEKL come from the germline V gene. Deletions cut 3 bases from V and 3 bases from J, with 17 bases between. The CDR3 length is 16 residues. The CDR3 here is CASSQGARWRDTEAFF. CDR3 DNA sequence: TGCGCCAGCAGCCAGGGGGCGAGGTGGAGGGACACTGAAGCTTTCTTT.